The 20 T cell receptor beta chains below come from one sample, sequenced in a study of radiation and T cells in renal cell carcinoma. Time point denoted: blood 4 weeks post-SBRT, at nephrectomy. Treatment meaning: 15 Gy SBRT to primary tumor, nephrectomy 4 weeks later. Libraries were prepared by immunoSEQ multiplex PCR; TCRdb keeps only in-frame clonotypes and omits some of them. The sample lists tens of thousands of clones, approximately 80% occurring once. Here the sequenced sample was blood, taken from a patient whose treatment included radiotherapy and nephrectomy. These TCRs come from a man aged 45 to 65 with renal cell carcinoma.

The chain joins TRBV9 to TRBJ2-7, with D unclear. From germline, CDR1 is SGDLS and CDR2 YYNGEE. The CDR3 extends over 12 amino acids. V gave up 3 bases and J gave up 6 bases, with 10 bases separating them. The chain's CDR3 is CASSDFWGEQYF. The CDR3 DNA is TGTGCCAGCAGCGATTTCTGGGGCGAGCAGTACTTC.

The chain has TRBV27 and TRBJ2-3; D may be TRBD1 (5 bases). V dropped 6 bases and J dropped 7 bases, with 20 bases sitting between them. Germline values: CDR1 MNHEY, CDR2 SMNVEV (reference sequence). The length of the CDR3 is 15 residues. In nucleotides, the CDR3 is TGTGCCAGCAGCCCAGGGTCGCGTGGGGTAAATACGCAGTATTTT. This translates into CASSPGSRGVNTQYF.

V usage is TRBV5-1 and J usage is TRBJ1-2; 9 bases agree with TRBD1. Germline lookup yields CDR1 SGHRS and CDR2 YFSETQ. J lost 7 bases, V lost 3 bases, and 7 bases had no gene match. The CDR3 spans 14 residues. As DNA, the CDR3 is TGCGCCAGCAGCTCATCGACAGGGGGTGGTGGCTACACCTTC. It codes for CASSSSTGGGGYTF. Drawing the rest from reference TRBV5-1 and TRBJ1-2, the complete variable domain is KAGVTQTPRYLIKTRGQQVTLSCSPISGHRSVSWYQQTPGQGLQFLFEYFSETQRNKGNFPGRFSGRQFSNSRSEMNVSTLELGDSALYLCASSSSTGGGGYTFGSGTRLTVV.

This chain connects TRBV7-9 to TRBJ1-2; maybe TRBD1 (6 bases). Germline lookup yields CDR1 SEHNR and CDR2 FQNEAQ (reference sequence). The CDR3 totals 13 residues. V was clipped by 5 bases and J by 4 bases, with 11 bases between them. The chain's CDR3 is CASSPDSLYGYTF. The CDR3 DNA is TGTGCCAGCAGCCCGGACAGTCTCTATGGCTACACCTTC.

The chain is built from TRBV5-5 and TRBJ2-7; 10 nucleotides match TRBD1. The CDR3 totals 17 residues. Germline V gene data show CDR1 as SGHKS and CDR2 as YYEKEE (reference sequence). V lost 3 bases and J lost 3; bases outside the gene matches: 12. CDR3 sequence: CASSSRYGTGAHYEQYF. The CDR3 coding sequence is TGTGCCAGCAGCTCAAGGTACGGGACAGGGGCTCACTACGAGCAGTACTTC.

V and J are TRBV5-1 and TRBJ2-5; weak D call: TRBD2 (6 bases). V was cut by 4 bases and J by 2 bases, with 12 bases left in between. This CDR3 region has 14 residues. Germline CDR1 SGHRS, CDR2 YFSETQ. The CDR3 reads CASSGRTTQETQYF. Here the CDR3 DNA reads TGCGCCAGCAGCGGCCGGACTACTCAAGAGACCCAGTACTTC. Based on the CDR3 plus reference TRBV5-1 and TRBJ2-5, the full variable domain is KAGVTQTPRYLIKTRGQQVTLSCSPISGHRSVSWYQQTPGQGLQFLFEYFSETQRNKGNFPGRFSGRQFSNSRSEMNVSTLELGDSALYLCASSGRTTQETQYFGPGTRLLVL.

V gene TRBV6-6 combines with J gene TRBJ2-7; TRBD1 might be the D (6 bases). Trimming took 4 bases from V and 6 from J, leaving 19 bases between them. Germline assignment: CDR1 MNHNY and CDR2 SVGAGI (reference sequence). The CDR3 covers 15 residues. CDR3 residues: CASSSYPGQTGEQYF. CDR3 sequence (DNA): TGTGCCAGCAGTTCTTACCCTGGACAGACCGGCGAGCAGTACTTC.

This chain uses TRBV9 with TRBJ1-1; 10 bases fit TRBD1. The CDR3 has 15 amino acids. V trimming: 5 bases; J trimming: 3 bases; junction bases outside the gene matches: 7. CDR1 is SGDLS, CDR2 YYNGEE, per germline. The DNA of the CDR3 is TGTGCCAGCAGAACAGAGGGACAGGGGCACACTGAAGCTTTCTTT. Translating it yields CASRTEGQGHTEAFF.

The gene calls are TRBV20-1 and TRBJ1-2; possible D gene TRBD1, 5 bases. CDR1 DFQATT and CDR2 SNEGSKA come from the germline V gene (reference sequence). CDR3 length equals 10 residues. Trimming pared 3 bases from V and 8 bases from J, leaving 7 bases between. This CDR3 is CSAREGGYTF. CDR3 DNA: TGCAGTGCTAGGGAGGGGGGCTACACCTTC.

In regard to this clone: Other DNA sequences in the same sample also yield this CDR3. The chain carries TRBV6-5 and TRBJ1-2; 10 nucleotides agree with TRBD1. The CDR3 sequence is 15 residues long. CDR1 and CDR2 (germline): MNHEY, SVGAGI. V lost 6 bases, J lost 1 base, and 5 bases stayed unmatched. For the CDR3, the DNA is TGTGCCAGCAGCAGCGGACAGGGGGTTAACTATGGCTACACCTTC. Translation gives CASSSGQGVNYGYTF.

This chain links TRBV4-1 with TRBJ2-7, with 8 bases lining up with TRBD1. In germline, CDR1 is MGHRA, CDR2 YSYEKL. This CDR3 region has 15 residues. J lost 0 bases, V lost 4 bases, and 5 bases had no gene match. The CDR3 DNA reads TGCGCCAGCAGCCCGGGACAGGCCCTCTCCTACGAGCAGTACTTC. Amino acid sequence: CASSPGQALSYEQYF.

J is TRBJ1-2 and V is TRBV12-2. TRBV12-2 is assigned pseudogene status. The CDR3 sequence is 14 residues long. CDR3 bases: TGTGCAAGTCGCTTAGCGAGGGGTTGGGATGGCTACACCTTC. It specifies CASRLARGWDGYTF.

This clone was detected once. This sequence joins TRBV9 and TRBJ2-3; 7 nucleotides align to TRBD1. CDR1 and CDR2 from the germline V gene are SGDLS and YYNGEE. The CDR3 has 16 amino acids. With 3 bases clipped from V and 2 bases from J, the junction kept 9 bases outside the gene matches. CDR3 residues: CASSGLQGTATDTQYF. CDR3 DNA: TGTGCCAGCAGCGGCTTACAGGGGACAGCCACAGATACGCAGTATTTT.

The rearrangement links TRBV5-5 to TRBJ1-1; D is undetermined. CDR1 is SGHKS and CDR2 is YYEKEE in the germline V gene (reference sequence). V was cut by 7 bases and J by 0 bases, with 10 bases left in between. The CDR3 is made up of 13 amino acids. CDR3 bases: TGTGCCAGCCCGATGGCCGTGAACACTGAAGCTTTCTTT. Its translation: CASPMAVNTEAFF. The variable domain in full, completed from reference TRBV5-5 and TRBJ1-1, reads DAGVTQSPTHLIKTRGQQVTLRCSPISGHKSVSWYQQVLGQGPQFIFQYYEKEERGRGNFPDRFSARQFPNYSSELNVNALLLGDSALYLCASPMAVNTEAFFGQGTRLTVV.

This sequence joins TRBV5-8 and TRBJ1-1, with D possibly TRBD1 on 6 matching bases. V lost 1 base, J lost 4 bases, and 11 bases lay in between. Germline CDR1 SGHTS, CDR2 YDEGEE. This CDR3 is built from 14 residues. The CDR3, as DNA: TGTGCCAGCAGCTTGTTTGGGACAATCACTGAAGCTTTCTTT. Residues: CASSLFGTITEAFF.

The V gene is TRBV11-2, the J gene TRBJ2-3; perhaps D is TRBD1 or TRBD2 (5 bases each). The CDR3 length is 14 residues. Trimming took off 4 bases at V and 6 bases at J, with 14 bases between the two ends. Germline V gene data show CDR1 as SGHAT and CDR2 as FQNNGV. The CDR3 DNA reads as TGTGCCAGCAGCTCTGAGGGGTTAGTGGATACGCAGTATTTT. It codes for CASSSEGLVDTQYF.

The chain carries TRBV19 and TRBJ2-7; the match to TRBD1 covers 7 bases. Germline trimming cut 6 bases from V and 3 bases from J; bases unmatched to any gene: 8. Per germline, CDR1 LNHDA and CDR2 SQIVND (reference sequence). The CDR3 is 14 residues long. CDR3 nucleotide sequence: TGTGCCAGTAGGCCGGACAGGACCTACTACGAGCAGTACTTC. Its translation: CASRPDRTYYEQYF.

This CDR3 is CASSLALSQGAYEQYF. The CDR3 DNA reads TGTGCCAGCAGCTTAGCGTTGTCACAGGGGGCCTACGAGCAGTACTTC. The chain recombines TRBV7-8 with TRBJ2-7, with 8 bases identical to TRBD1. V was pared by 0 bases and J by 2 bases, with 6 bases of the junction left unmatched. This CDR3 comprises 16 residues. Germline V lookup: CDR1 SGHVS, CDR2 FQNEAQ.

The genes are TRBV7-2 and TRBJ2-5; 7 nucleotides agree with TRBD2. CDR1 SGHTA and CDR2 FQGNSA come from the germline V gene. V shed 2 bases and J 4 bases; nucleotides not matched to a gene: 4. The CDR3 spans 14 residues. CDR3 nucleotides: TGTGCCAGCAGCTTACCCGGGACTATAGAGACCCAGTACTTC. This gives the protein CASSLPGTIETQYF.

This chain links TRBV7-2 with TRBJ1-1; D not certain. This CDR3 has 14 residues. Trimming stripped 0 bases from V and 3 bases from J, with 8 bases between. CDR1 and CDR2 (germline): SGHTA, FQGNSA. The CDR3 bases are TGTGCCAGCAGCTTAGCGGGTGATTACACTGAAGCTTTCTTT. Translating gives CASSLAGDYTEAFF.